Following are 5 T cell receptor beta chains from one sample sequenced in a study of T cell responses to AZD1222 COVID-19 vaccine. Measured with immunoSEQ multiplex PCR; TCRdb has only the in-frame clones, and not every one. The sample records 60,000 to 85,000 clones, 85% being singletons. The sample in question was peripheral blood, obtained on day 0 of AZD1222 vaccination. The receptors derive from an adult in good health.

The J gene is TRBJ1-5, the V gene TRBV12-5, with 9 bases identical to TRBD1. With 0 bases clipped from V and 0 bases from J, the junction kept 6 bases outside the gene matches. The CDR3 spans 18 residues. The germline V gene has CDR1 LGHNT and CDR2 FRNRAP. The CDR3 sequence is CASGLVRSGQGSNQPQHF. CDR3 nucleotide sequence: TGTGCTAGTGGTTTGGTACGATCGGGACAGGGTAGCAATCAGCCCCAGCATTTT.

The chain joins TRBV12-3 or TRBV12-4 to TRBJ1-5; no reliable D call. V lost 5 bases, J lost 4 bases, and 9 bases lay in between. CDR3 length: 13 amino acids. The CDR3 DNA reads as TGTGCCAGCAGTCCAGATGAAAATCAGCCCCAGCATTTT. Protein: CASSPDENQPQHF.

The rearrangement joins TRBV15 to TRBJ2-5; D is uncertain. The length of the CDR3 is 13 residues. Germline V gene sequence: CDR1 LNHNV, CDR2 YYDKDF (reference sequence). V lost 6 bases and J lost 1, with 9 bases in between. CDR3 protein: CATRAAPQETQYF. The CDR3, as DNA: TGTGCCACCAGGGCCGCGCCCCAAGAGACCCAGTACTTC.

This sequence joins TRBV7-9 and TRBJ2-7; the D gene could be TRBD1 or TRBD2 (6 bases each). The CDR3 is 14 residues long. Germline V CDR1 and CDR2: SEHNR, FQNEAQ (reference sequence). Trimming took off 5 bases at V and 4 bases at J, with 15 bases between the two ends. CDR3 nucleotides: TGTGCCAGCAGCCAGGGAACAGGGAGGTACGAGCAGTACTTC. As protein: CASSQGTGRYEQYF. The whole variable domain, remainder taken from reference TRBV7-9 and TRBJ2-7, is DTGVSQNPRHKITKRGQNVTFRCDPISEHNRLYWYRQTLGQGPEFLTYFQNEAQLEKSRLLSDRFSAERPKGSFSTLEIQRTEQGDSAMYLCASSQGTGRYEQYFGPGTRLTVT.

This clone appeared a few times. Different DNA sequences within this sample yield the same CDR3. In DNA form, the CDR3 reads TGTGCCAGCAGCTTAGGGAGTCAGCCCCAGCATTTT. Translated: CASSLGSQPQHF. The rearrangement joins TRBV7-9 to TRBJ1-5; no clear D. Germline-derived CDR1 and CDR2 are SEHNR and FQNEAQ (reference sequence). The CDR3 runs 12 residues. Trimming left V 1 base short and J 6 bases short, with 4 bases between. Supplemented by reference TRBV7-9 and TRBJ1-5, the full variable domain reads DTGVSQNPRHKITKRGQNVTFRCDPISEHNRLYWYRQTLGQGPEFLTYFQNEAQLEKSRLLSDRFSAERPKGSFSTLEIQRTEQGDSAMYLCASSLGSQPQHFGDGTRLSIL.